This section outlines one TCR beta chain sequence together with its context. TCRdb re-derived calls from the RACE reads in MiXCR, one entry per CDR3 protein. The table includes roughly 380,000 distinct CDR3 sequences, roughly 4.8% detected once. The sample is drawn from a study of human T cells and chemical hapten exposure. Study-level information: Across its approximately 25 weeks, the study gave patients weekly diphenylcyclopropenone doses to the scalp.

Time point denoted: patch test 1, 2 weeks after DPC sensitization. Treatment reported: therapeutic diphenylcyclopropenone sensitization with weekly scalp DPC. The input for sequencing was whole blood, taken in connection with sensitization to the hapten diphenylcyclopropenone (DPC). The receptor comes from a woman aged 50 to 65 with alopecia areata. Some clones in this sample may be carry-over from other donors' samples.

CDR3 nucleotides: TGTGCCAGTTGTTGGTGGGCCAGGGGGAACACTGAAGCTTTCTTT. Its translation is CASCWWARGNTEAFF. The chain employs TRBV6-1 and TRBJ1-1; the D gene is possibly TRBD1 (6 bases). The CDR3 is made up of 15 amino acids. Trimming removed 9 bases at V and 1 base at J, with 18 bases between. The V gene's germline CDR1 is MNHNS and CDR2 SASEGT.